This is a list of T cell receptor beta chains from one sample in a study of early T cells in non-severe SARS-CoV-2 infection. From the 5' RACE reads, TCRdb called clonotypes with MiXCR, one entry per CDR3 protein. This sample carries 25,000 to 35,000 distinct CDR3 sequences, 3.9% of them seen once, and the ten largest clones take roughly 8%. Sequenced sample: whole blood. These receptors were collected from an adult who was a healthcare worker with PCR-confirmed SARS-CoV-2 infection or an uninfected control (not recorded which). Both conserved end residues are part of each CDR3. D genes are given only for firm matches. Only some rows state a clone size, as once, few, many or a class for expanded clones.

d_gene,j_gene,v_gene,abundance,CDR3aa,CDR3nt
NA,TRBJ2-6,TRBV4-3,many,CATLKIQPGIGANVLTF,TGCGCCACTTTAAAGATACAGCCGGGTATCGGGGCCAACGTCCTGACTTTC
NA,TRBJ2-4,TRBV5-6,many,CASSPGTVAKNIQYF,TGTGCCAGCAGCCCCGGGACGGTAGCCAAAAACATTCAGTACTTC
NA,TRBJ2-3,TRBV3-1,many,CASSQRQQRTDTQYF,TGTGCCAGCAGTCAAAGACAGCAACGCACAGATACGCAGTATTTT
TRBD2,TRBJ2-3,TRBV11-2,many,CASSPGTSGYTQYF,TGTGCCAGCAGCCCCGGGACTAGCGGTTATACGCAGTATTTT
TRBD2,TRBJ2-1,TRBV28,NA,CASSPYLTSGYNEQFF,TGTGCCAGCAGTCCCTATCTAACTAGCGGGTACAATGAGCAGTTCTTC
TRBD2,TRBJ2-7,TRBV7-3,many,CASSPRDGERGLYEQYF,TGTGCCAGCAGCCCCCGTGACGGGGAGCGGGGCCTCTACGAGCAGTACTTC
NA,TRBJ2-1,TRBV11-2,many,CASSLEVSFNEQFF,TGTGCCAGCAGCTTAGAGGTCTCTTTTAATGAGCAGTTCTTC
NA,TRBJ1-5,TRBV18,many,CASAGSGSNQPQHF,TGTGCCAGCGCCGGAAGTGGGAGCAATCAGCCCCAGCATTTT
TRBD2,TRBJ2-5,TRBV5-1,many,CASRGTSGASQETQYF,TGCGCCAGCAGAGGGACTAGCGGGGCCAGTCAAGAGACCCAGTACTTC
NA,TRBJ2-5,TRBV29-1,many,CSAYTETQYF,TGCAGCGCATATACAGAGACCCAGTACTTC
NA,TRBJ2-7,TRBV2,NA,CASTIGTTSYEQYF,TGTGCCAGCACGATTGGGACAACGAGCTACGAGCAGTACTTC
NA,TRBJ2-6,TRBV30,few,CAWSGRGPISSGANVLTF,TGTGCCTGGAGTGGCCGGGGCCCAATCTCCTCTGGGGCCAACGTCCTGACTTTC
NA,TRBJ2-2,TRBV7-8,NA,CASTQWAFTINTGELFF,TGTGCCAGCACCCAATGGGCGTTCACTATAAACACCGGGGAGCTGTTTTTT
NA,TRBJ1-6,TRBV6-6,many,CASSEPIINSPLHF,TGTGCCAGCAGTGAACCCATTATAAATTCACCCCTCCACTTT
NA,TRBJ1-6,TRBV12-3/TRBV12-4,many,CASSGLRGPNSPLHF,TGTGCCAGCAGTGGCCTCCGGGGACCAAATTCACCCCTCCACTTT
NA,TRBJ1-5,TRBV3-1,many,CASSLALRDQPQHF,TGTGCCAGCAGCCTCGCCCTGAGGGATCAGCCCCAGCATTTT
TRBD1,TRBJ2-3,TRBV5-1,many,CASSLTGALSTDTQYF,TGCGCCAGCAGCTTGACAGGGGCCCTAAGCACAGATACGCAGTATTTT
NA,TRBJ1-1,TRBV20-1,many,CSASGGRKNTEAFF,TGCAGTGCTAGCGGGGGGAGGAAGAACACTGAAGCTTTCTTT
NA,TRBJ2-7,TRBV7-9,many,CASSRRVSGGYEQYF,TGTGCCAGCAGCCGACGTGTTTCGGGTGGTTACGAGCAGTACTTC
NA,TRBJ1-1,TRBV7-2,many,CASSWGRAEAFF,TGTGCCAGCAGCTGGGGTAGGGCTGAAGCTTTCTTT
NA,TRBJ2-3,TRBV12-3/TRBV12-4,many,CASSLGSRDTQYF,TGTGCCAGCAGTTTAGGGAGCCGGGATACGCAGTATTTT
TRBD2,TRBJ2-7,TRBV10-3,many,CASKQQGLEGYEQYF,TGTGCCAGCAAACAACAGGGACTAGAGGGCTACGAGCAGTACTTC
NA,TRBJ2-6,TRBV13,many,CASSVQGAGANVLTF,TGTGCCAGCAGCGTTCAGGGCGCTGGGGCCAACGTCCTGACTTTC
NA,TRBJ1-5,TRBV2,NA,CASSERQGEFQPQHF,TGTGCCAGCAGTGAGAGGCAGGGTGAGTTTCAGCCCCAGCATTTT
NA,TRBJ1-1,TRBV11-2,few,CASSLGEEAEAFF,TGTGCCAGCAGCTTAGGTGAAGAGGCTGAAGCTTTCTTT
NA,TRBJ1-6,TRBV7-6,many,CASSQAQAHNSPLHF,TGTGCCAGCAGCCAGGCACAGGCTCATAATTCACCCCTCCACTTT
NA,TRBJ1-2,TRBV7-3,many,CASSPRDTVYYGYTF,TGTGCCAGCAGCCCCAGGGACACGGTTTACTATGGCTACACCTTC
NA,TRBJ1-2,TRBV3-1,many,CASSFLYWGDRGVTDYGYTF,TGTGCCAGCAGCTTCTTATATTGGGGCGACAGAGGAGTTACGGACTATGGCTACACCTTC
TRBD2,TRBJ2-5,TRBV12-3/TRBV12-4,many,CASSLTGLAQETQYF,TGTGCCAGCAGTTTGACGGGACTAGCGCAAGAGACCCAGTACTTC
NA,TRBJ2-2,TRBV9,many,CASTSVGFGTGELFF,TGTGCCAGCACAAGCGTGGGTTTCGGCACCGGGGAGCTGTTTTTT
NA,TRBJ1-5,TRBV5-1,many,CASSLVGDQPQHF,TGCGCCAGCAGCTTGGTAGGGGATCAGCCCCAGCATTTT
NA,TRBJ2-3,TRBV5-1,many,CASSPAARGVSDTQYF,TGCGCCAGCAGCCCGGCGGCTAGGGGGGTTTCCGATACGCAGTATTTT
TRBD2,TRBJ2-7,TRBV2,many,CASSGLAGAEQYF,TGTGCCAGCAGTGGACTAGCGGGAGCCGAGCAGTACTTC
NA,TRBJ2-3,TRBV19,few,CASSIGPLGRGDTQYF,TGTGCCAGTAGTATTGGCCCACTAGGGAGAGGAGATACGCAGTATTTT
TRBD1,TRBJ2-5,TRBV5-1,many,CASSVTGQGWETQYF,TGCGCCAGCAGCGTGACGGGACAGGGCTGGGAGACCCAGTACTTC
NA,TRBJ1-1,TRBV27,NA,CASSFWATGLNTEAFF,TGTGCCAGCAGTTTTTGGGCAACAGGTTTGAACACTGAAGCTTTCTTT
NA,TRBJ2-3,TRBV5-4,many,CASSLWAGTDTQYF,TGTGCCAGCAGCTTGTGGGCTGGCACAGATACGCAGTATTTT